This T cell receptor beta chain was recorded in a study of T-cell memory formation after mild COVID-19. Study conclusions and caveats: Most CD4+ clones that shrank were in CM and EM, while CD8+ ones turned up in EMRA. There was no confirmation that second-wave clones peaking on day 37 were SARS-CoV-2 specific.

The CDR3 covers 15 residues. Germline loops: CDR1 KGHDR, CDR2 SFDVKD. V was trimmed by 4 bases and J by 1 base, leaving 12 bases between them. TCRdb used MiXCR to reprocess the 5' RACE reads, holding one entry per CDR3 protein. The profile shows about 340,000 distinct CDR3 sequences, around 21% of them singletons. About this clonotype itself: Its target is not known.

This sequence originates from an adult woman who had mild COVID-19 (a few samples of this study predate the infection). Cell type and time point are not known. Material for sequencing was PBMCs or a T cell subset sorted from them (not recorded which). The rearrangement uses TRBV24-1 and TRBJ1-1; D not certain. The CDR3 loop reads CATSDSSDGNTEAFF. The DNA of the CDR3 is TGTGCCACCAGTGACTCTTCCGACGGGAACACTGAAGCTTTCTTT.